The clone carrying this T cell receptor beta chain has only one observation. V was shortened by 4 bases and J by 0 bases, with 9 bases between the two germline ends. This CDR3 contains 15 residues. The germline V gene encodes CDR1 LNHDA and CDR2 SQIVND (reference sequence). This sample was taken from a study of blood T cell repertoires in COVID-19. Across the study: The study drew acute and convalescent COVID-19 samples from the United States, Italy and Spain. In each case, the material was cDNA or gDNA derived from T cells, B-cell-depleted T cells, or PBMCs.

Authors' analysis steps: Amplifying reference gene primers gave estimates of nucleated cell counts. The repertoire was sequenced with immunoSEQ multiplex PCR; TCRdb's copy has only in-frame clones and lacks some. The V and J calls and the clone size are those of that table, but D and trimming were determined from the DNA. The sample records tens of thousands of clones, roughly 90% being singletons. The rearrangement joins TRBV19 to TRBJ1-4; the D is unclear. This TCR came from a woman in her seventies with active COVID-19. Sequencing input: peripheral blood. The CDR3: CASSTMAATNEKLFF. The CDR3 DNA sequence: TGTGCCAGTAGTACCATGGCCGCAACTAATGAAAAACTGTTTTTT.